This T cell receptor (beta chain) was recovered during a study of post-analysis software for immune sequencing data. Germline lookup yields CDR1 SGHRS and CDR2 YFSETQ. The length of the CDR3 is 14 residues. The trim removed 0 bases at V and 1 base at J, leaving 0 bases unmatched. There are many counts of this clonotype. Its antigen remains unknown. Study outcomes and limitations: In patients, TRBV5-6, TRBV5-1 and TRBV20-1 belonged to five or six TRBV segments found more frequently than in controls.

TCR beta cDNA libraries included unique molecular identifiers. TCRdb analysed the PCR reads with MiXCR anew, one entry per CDR3 protein. The sample has roughly 670,000 distinct CDR3 sequences; more than 50% are singletons. This clonotype was sampled from a girl between 2 and 10 years old with multiple sclerosis. The sequenced sample consisted of blood. This rearrangement joins TRBV5-1 to TRBJ2-7, with 8 bases aligning to TRBD1. In DNA, the CDR3 is TGCGCCAGCAGCTTGGGACAGGGGTCCTACGAGCAGTACTTC. It specifies CASSLGQGSYEQYF.